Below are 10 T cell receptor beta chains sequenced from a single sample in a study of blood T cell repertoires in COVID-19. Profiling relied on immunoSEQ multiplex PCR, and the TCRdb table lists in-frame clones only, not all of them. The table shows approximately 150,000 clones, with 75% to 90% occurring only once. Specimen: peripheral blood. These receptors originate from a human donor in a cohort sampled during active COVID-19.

The CDR3 bases are TGTGCCAGCCTCGGGATCACTGAAGCTTTCTTT. Encoded protein: CASLGITEAFF. The chain employs TRBV28 and TRBJ1-1; D unresolved. The CDR3 sequence is 11 residues long. In germline, CDR1 is MDHEN, CDR2 SYDVKM. Between the trimmed V and J ends, which lost 8 bases and 4 bases, there was a span of 8 bases.

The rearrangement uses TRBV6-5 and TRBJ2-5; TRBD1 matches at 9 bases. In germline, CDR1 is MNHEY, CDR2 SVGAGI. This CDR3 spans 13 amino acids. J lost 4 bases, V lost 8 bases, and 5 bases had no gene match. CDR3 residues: CASGDRASETQYF. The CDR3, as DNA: TGTGCCAGCGGGGACAGGGCCTCAGAGACCCAGTACTTC.

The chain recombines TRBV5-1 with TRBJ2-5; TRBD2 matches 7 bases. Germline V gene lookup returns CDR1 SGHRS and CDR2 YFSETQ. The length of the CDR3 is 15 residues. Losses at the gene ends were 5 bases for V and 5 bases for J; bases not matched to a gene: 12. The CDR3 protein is CASSSSGTPVETQYF. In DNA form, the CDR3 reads TGCGCCAGCAGTTCCAGCGGGACTCCCGTTGAGACCCAGTACTTC.

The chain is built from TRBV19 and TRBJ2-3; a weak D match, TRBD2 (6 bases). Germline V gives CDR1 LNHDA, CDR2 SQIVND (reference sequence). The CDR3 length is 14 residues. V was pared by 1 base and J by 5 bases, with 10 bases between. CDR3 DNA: TGTGCCAGTAGTATAGTTGGGGGACTAGATACGCAGTATTTT. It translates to CASSIVGGLDTQYF.

CDR3 loop: CASSLENSYTEAFF. The DNA of the CDR3 is TGTGCCAGCAGCCTAGAAAACAGTTACACTGAAGCTTTCTTT. This rearrangement joins TRBV3-1 (or the pseudogene TRBV3-2) to TRBJ1-1, with D hard to call. Germline-derived CDR1 and CDR2 are LGHDT and YNNKEL (reference sequence). There are 14 residues in the CDR3. The germline V and J ends were trimmed by 4 bases and 3 bases, with 12 bases remaining between them.

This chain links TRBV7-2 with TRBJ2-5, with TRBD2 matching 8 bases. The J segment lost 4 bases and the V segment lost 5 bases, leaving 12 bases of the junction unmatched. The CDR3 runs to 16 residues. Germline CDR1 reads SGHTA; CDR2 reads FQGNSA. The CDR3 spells CASSPPGGAGVETQYF. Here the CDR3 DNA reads TGTGCCAGCAGCCCCCCGGGGGGAGCGGGGGTAGAGACCCAGTACTTC.

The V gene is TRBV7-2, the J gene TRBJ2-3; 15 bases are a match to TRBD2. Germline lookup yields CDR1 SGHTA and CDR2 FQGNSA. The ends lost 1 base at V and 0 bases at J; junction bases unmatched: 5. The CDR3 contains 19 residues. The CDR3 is CASSLEAGLAGGSTDTQYF. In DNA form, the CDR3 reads TGTGCCAGCAGCTTAGAGGCGGGACTAGCGGGAGGTAGCACAGATACGCAGTATTTT.

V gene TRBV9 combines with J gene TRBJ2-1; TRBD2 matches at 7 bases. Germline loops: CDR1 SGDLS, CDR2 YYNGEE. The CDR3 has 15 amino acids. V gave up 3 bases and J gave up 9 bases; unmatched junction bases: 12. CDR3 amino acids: CASSASGADGPEQFF. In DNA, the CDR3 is TGTGCCAGCAGCGCCAGCGGGGCCGATGGGCCTGAGCAGTTCTTC.

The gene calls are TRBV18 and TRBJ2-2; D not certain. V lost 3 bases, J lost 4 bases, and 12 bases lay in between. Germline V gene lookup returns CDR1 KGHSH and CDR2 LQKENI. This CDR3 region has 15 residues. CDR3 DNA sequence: TGTGCCAGCTCACCCGTCCCACTGCCCACCGGGGAGCTGTTTTTT. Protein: CASSPVPLPTGELFF.

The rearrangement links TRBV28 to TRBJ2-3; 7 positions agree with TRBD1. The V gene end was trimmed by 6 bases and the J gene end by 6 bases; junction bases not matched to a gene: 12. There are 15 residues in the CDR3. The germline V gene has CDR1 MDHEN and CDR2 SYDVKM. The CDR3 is CASREGDRQKDTQYF. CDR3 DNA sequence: TGTGCCAGCAGGGAAGGGGACAGACAAAAGGATACGCAGTATTTT.